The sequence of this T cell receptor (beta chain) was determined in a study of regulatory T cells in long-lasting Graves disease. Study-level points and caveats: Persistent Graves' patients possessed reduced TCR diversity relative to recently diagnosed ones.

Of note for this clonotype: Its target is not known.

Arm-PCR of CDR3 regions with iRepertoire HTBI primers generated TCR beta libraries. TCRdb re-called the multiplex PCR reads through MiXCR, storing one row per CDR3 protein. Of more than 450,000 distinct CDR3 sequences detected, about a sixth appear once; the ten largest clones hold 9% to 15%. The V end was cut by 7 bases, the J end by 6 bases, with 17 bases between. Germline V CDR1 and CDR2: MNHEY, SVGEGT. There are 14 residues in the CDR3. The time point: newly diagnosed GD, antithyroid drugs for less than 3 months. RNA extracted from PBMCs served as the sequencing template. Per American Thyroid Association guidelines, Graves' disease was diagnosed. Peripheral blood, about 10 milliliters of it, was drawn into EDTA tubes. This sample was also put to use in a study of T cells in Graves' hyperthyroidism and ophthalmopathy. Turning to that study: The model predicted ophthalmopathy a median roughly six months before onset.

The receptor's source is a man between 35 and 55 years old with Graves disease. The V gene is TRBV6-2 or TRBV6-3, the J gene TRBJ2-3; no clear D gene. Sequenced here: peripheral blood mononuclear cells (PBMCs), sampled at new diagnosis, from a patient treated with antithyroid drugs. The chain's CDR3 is CASTYTRATDTQYF. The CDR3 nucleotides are TGTGCCAGCACCTACACGAGAGCTACTGATACGCAGTATTTT.